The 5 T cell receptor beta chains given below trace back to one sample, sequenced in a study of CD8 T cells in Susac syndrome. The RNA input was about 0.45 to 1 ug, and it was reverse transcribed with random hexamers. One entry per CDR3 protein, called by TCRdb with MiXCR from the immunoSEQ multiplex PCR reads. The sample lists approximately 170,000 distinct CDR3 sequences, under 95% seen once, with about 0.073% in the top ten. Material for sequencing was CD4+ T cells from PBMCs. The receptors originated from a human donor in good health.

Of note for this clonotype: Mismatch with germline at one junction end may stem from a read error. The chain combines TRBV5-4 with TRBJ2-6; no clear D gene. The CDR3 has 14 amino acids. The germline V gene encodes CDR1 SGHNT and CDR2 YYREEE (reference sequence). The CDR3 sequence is CASNLWAGTNVLTF. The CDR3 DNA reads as TGTGCCAGCAACTTGTGGGCTGGGACCAACGTCCTGACTTTC.

The CDR3 spells CASSLMLVTHAEQYF. In DNA, the CDR3 is TGTGCCAGCAGCTTAATGTTGGTTACACACGCCGAGCAGTACTTC. This chain joins TRBV7-2 and TRBJ2-7; no firm D call. This CDR3 contains 15 residues. Germline CDR1 and CDR2: SGHTA and FQGNSA. With 2 bases removed from V and 6 bases from J, the gap between germline ends came to 17 bases.

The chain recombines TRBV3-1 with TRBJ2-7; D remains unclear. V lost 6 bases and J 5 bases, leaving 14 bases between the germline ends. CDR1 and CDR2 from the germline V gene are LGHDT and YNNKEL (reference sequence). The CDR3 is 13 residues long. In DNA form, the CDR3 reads TGTGCCAGCAGTCTGGGGTCCCCCAACGAGCAGTACTTC. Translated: CASSLGSPNEQYF.

This chain's CDR3 is CASRARLAGEGETQYF. The CDR3, as DNA: TGTGCCAGCAGGGCCCGACTAGCGGGGGAAGGAGAGACCCAGTACTTC. The chain carries TRBV6-1 and TRBJ2-5; 12 bases align to TRBD2. V lost 6 bases, J lost 4 bases, and 9 bases stayed unmatched. CDR3 length equals 16 residues. Germline V gene data show CDR1 as MNHNS and CDR2 as SASEGT.

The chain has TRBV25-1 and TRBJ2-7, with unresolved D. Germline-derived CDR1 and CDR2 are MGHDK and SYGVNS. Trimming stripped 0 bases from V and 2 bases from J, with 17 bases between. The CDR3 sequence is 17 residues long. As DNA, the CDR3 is TGTGCCAGCAGTGAATATATTATTGAGGTCGCAGCCTACGAGCAGTACTTC. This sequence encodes CASSEYIIEVAAYEQYF.